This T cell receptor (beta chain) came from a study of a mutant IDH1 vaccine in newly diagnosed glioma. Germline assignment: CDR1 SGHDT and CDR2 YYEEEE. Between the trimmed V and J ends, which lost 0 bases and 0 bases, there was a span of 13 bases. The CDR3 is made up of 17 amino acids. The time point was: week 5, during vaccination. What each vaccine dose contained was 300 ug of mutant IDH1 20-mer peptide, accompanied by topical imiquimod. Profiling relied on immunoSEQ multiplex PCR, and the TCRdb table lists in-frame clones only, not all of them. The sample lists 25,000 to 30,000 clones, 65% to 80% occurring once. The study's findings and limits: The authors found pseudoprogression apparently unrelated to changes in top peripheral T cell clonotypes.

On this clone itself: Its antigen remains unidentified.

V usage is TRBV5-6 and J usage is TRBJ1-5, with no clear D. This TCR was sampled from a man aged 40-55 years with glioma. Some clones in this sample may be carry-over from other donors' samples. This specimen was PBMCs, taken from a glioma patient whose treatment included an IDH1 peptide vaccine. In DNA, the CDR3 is TGTGCCAGCAGCTTGGGCCGACGCGGAGATAGCAATCAGCCCCAGCATTTT. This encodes CASSLGRRGDSNQPQHF.